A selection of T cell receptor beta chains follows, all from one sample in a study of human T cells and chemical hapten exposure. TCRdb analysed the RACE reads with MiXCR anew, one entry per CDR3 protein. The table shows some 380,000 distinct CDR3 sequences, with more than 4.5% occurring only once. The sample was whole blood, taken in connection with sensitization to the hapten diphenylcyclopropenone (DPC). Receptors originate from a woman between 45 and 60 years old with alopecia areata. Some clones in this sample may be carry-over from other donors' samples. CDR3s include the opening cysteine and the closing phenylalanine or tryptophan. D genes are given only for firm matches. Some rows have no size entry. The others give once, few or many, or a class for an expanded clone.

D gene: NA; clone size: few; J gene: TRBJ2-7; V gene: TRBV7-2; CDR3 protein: CASSLYGAAYEQYF; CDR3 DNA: TGTGCCAGCAGCTTATACGGAGCCGCTTACGAGCAGTACTTC
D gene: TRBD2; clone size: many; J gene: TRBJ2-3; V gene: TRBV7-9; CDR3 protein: CASSSPLLAGVGDTQYF; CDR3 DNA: TGTGCCAGCAGCTCCCCCCTCCTAGCGGGAGTGGGAGATACGCAGTATTTT
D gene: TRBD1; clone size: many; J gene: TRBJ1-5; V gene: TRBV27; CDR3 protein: CASSLGQGDYQPQHF; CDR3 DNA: TGTGCCAGCTCCTTGGGACAGGGGGACTATCAGCCCCAGCATTTT
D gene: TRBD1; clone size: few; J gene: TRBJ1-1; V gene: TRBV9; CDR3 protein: CASSGGTATEAFF; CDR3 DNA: TGTGCCAGCAGCGGGGGGACAGCCACTGAAGCTTTCTTT
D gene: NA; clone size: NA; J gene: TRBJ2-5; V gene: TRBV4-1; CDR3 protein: CASSQVDDGGYQETQYF; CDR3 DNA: TGCGCCAGCAGCCAAGTAGACGATGGGGGCTATCAAGAGACCCAGTACTTC
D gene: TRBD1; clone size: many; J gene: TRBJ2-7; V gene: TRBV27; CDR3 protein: CASRTGAYEQYF; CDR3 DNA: TGTGCCAGCAGGACAGGGGCCTACGAGCAGTACTTC
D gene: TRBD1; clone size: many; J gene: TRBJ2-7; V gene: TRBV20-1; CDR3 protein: CSAPSGTGDYHEQYF; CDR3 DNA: TGCAGTGCTCCCTCCGGGACAGGGGATTATCACGAGCAGTACTTC
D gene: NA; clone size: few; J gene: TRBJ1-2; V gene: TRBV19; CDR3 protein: CASSMNAGGYTF; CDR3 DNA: TGTGCCAGTAGTATGAACGCCGGGGGCTACACCTTC
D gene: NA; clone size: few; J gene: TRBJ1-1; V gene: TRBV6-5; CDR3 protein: CASRLPGRPLNTEAFF; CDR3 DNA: TGTGCCAGCAGGCTGCCGGGACGGCCCCTGAACACTGAAGCTTTCTTT
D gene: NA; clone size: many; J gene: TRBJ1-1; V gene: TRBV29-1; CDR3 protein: CSVVGRPNTEAFF; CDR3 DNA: TGCAGCGTTGTTGGACGGCCGAACACTGAAGCTTTCTTT
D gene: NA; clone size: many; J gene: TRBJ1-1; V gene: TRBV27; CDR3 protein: CASSAGWDMNTEAFF; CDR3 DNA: TGTGCCAGCAGTGCAGGCTGGGACATGAACACTGAAGCTTTCTTT
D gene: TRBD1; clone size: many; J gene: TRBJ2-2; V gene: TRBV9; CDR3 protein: CASSARTGFERSSGELFF; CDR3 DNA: TGTGCCAGCAGCGCAAGGACAGGGTTTGAAAGGTCCTCCGGGGAGCTGTTTTTT
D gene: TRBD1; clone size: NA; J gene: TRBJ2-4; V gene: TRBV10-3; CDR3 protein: CAISDDRGLAKNIQYF; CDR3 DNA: TGTGCCATCAGTGATGACAGGGGCCTAGCCAAAAACATTCAGTACTTC
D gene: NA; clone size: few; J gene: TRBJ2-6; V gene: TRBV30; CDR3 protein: CASRLISSGANVLTF; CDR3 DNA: TGTGCCTCCCGACTGATTAGCTCTGGGGCCAACGTCCTGACTTTC
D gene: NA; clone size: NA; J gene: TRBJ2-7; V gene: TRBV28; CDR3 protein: CASSLSASYSYEQYF; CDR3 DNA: TGTGCCAGCAGTCTTTCAGCCTCCTACTCCTACGAGCAGTACTTC
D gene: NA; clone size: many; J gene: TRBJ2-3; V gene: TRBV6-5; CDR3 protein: CASSYWDSTDTQYF; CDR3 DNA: TGTGCCAGCAGTTATTGGGACAGCACAGATACGCAGTATTTT
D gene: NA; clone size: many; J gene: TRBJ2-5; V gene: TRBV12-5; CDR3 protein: CASGADGIETQYF; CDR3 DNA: TGTGCTAGTGGTGCCGACGGAATAGAGACCCAGTACTTC